These 29 T cell receptor beta chains were sequenced from one sample in a study of blood T cell repertoires in COVID-19. Profiled with immunoSEQ multiplex PCR; TCRdb holds only in-frame clones, not every one. The sample gives 80,000 or so clones, 85% of which show up once; approximately 11% is in the top ten. Material: peripheral blood. Receptor source: a man in his fifties or sixties with COVID-19, enrolled during active disease.

This clone was detected only once. The rearrangement joins TRBV6-5 to TRBJ2-3; D not certain. CDR3 length equals 11 residues. The V gene's germline CDR1 is MNHEY and CDR2 SVGAGI. V gave up 6 bases and J gave up 3 bases, with 4 bases separating them. CDR3 coding DNA: TGTGCCAGCAGAACTACAGATACGCAGTATTTT. It encodes CASRTTDTQYF.

This chain joins TRBV10-2 and TRBJ2-3, with 9 bases lining up with TRBD2. Germline CDR1 and CDR2: WSHSY and SAAADI. The CDR3 totals 16 residues. V lost 11 bases and J lost 2; bases outside the gene matches: 14. The CDR3 DNA reads TGCGCCGGCCACCTTTTTAGCGGGGGTTACACAGATACGCAGTATTTT. Translating gives CAGHLFSGGYTDTQYF.

The rearrangement joins TRBV7-9 to TRBJ1-1; no reliable D call. This CDR3 spans 14 amino acids. Trimming stripped 1 base from V and 2 bases from J, with 8 bases between. From germline, CDR1 is SEHNR and CDR2 FQNEAQ (reference sequence). This CDR3 reads CASSLDNSNTEAFF. The CDR3 DNA sequence: TGTGCCAGCAGCTTAGATAACAGTAACACTGAAGCTTTCTTT.

The chain carries TRBV11-3 and TRBJ2-5, with a possible D match to TRBD1 (5 bases). V dropped 5 bases and J dropped 3 bases, with 13 bases sitting between them. The CDR3 runs to 14 residues. CDR1 and CDR2 from the germline V gene are SGHNT and YENEEA. CDR3 coding DNA: TGTGCCAGCAGCCCCGGACAAGATAAAGAGACCCAGTACTTC. Translated, it gives CASSPGQDKETQYF. The whole variable domain, filled in from reference TRBV11-3 and TRBJ2-5, reads EAGVVQSPRYKIIEKKQPVAFWCNPISGHNTLYWYLQNLGQGPELLIRYENEEAVDDSQLPKDRFSAERLKGVDSTLKIQPAELGDSAVYLCASSPGQDKETQYFGPGTRLLVL.

The chain joins TRBV5-6 to TRBJ2-1, with TRBD1 matching 7 bases. Germline V gives CDR1 SGHDT, CDR2 YYEEEE. There are 17 residues in the CDR3. V gave up 1 base and J gave up 4 bases; unmatched junction bases: 11. The CDR3 loop is CASSLYLGTDTYNEQFF. The DNA of the CDR3 is TGTGCCAGCAGCTTGTATCTCGGGACAGATACTTACAATGAGCAGTTCTTC.

The chain carries TRBV9 and TRBJ2-5, with D possibly matching TRBD1 (6 bases). This CDR3 spans 13 amino acids. Trimming removed 3 bases at V and 5 bases at J, with 11 bases between. Germline CDR1 SGDLS, CDR2 YYNGEE. CDR3 loop: CASSDRVGETQYF. DNA for the CDR3: TGTGCCAGCAGCGACAGGGTAGGGGAGACCCAGTACTTC.

The V call is TRBV2, the J call TRBJ2-5; 9 positions agree with TRBD1. Germline assignment: CDR1 SNHLY and CDR2 FYNNEI. V lost 6 bases and J lost 4; bases outside the gene matches: 3. This CDR3 is built from 13 residues. The CDR3 loop reads CASRGQGTETQYF. CDR3 nucleotides: TGTGCCAGCAGAGGACAGGGGACAGAGACCCAGTACTTC.

The chain recombines TRBV18 with TRBJ2-1, with TRBD1 matching 9 bases. The CDR3 extends over 16 amino acids. V shed 3 bases, J shed 6 bases, and the junction held 9 bases outside the gene matches. The germline V gene has CDR1 KGHSH and CDR2 LQKENI. The CDR3, as DNA: TGTGCCAGCTCACCGTTCTCGACAGGGGGGTTCAATGAGCAGTTCTTC. It encodes CASSPFSTGGFNEQFF.

This clone was picked up a small number of times. The same CDR3 can be traced to other DNA sequences in this sample. This chain connects TRBV19 to TRBJ2-5; D is uncertain. The V end lost 2 bases, the J end lost 5 bases, and 3 bases lay between the germline ends. The germline V gene has CDR1 LNHDA and CDR2 SQIVND (reference sequence). This CDR3 contains 11 residues. CDR3 loop: CASSIRETQYF. CDR3 nucleotides: TGTGCCAGTAGTATACGGGAGACCCAGTACTTC.

This rearrangement joins TRBV30 to TRBJ1-3, with D maybe TRBD1 (6 bases). Germline V gene data show CDR1 as GTSNPN and CDR2 as SVGIG (reference sequence). The CDR3 is 13 residues long. Trimming removed 5 bases from V and 4 bases from J, with 12 bases in between. CDR3 amino acids: CAWATGRGNTIYF. As DNA, the CDR3 is TGTGCCTGGGCTACAGGGCGGGGAAACACCATATATTTT.

The rearrangement joins TRBV19 to TRBJ2-1; maybe TRBD2 (7 bases). The CDR3 totals 13 residues. The V gene's germline CDR1 is LNHDA and CDR2 SQIVND (reference sequence). Trimming shortened V by 7 bases and J by 4 bases, and 11 bases separated the two germline ends. This chain's CDR3 is CASKGGRYNEQFF. CDR3 bases: TGTGCCAGTAAGGGGGGGAGGTACAATGAGCAGTTCTTC.

The V gene is TRBV30, the J gene TRBJ1-2; 11 nucleotides match TRBD1. Germline V CDR1 and CDR2: GTSNPN, SVGIG (reference sequence). The CDR3 contains 13 residues. V trimming: 8 bases; J trimming: 8 bases; junction bases outside the gene matches: 10. CDR3 bases: TGTGCCCTTCAAAGGGACAGGGGGTCCGGCTACACCTTC. Encoded protein: CALQRDRGSGYTF.

V and J are TRBV5-1 and TRBJ1-1, with D possibly matching TRBD1 (6 bases). Germline assignment: CDR1 SGHRS and CDR2 YFSETQ. The V end was cut by 5 bases, the J end by 1 base, with 12 bases between. This CDR3 contains 14 residues. CDR3 nucleotide sequence: TGCGCCAGCAGTCTGCAGACAGGGAACACTGAAGCTTTCTTT. Translating it yields CASSLQTGNTEAFF.

This sequence joins TRBV6-5 and TRBJ2-7, with 11 bases fitting TRBD1. Per germline, CDR1 MNHEY and CDR2 SVGAGI. Trimming took 9 bases from V and 5 from J; bases not matched to a gene: 9. The CDR3 totals 14 residues. The CDR3 here is CASLLGQGGHEQYF. The CDR3 DNA reads as TGTGCCAGTTTACTGGGACAGGGGGGTCACGAGCAGTACTTC.

The chain couples TRBV7-9 to TRBJ2-1; D is undetermined. The V gene lost 3 bases and the J gene lost 9 bases, with 9 bases spanning the gap. CDR3 length equals 12 residues. Germline V gene lookup returns CDR1 SEHNR and CDR2 FQNEAQ (reference sequence). The CDR3: CASSFIPGEQFF. CDR3 DNA sequence: TGTGCCAGCAGCTTTATACCGGGTGAGCAGTTCTTC.

The rearrangement joins TRBV6-5 to TRBJ1-1; maybe TRBD1 (5 bases). Germline V gene data show CDR1 as MNHEY and CDR2 as SVGAGI. The length of the CDR3 is 13 residues. V lost 6 bases to trimming and J lost 5 bases, with 13 bases between them. CDR3: CASSPGAGTEAFF. The CDR3 DNA sequence: TGTGCCAGCAGCCCCGGGGCGGGAACTGAAGCTTTCTTT.

In its sample, this clone was seen a few times. CDR3 in amino acids: CASSFGEATDTQYF. CDR3 bases: TGTGCCAGCAGCTTTGGGGAGGCCACAGATACGCAGTATTTT. J is TRBJ2-3 and V is TRBV7-9; D might be TRBD2 (6 bases). The CDR3 contains 14 residues. Trimming removed 3 bases from V and 2 bases from J, with 9 bases in between. Germline CDR1 reads SEHNR; CDR2 reads FQNEAQ (reference sequence).

The rearrangement links TRBV6-6 to TRBJ2-5; 11 bases line up with TRBD2. The trim removed 4 bases at V and 4 bases at J, leaving 5 bases unmatched. This CDR3 comprises 15 residues. Germline V CDR1 and CDR2: MNHNY, SVGAGI (reference sequence). CDR3 in DNA: TGTGCCAGCAGTTCGACTAGCGGGATGGGAGAGACCCAGTACTTC. Translation: CASSSTSGMGETQYF.

V is TRBV20-1 and J is TRBJ2-7; unclear D gene. The CDR3 has 11 amino acids. Trimming took off 5 bases at V and 3 bases at J, with 8 bases between the two ends. CDR1 is DFQATT and CDR2 is SNEGSKA in the germline V gene (reference sequence). The DNA of the CDR3 is TGCAGTGCTGTCGGAGTCTACGAGCAGTACTTC. It yields the protein CSAVGVYEQYF.

The rearrangement links TRBV4-2 to TRBJ1-2, with TRBD1 matching 7 bases. Germline values: CDR1 LGHNA, CDR2 YNFKEQ. The CDR3 contains 15 residues. V gave up 0 bases and J gave up 5 bases; unmatched junction bases: 6. The CDR3 protein is CASSQDETGTYGYTF. In DNA, the CDR3 is TGTGCCAGCAGCCAAGATGAGACAGGGACTTATGGCTACACCTTC.

The chain combines TRBV20-1 with TRBJ1-1; D unresolved. The CDR3 is 11 residues long. V lost 3 bases, J lost 8 bases, and 10 bases lay in between. Germline lookup yields CDR1 DFQATT and CDR2 SNEGSKA (reference sequence). The CDR3 region has the DNA TGCAGTGCTAGGATACACGCAGAAGCTTTCTTT. This sequence encodes CSARIHAEAFF.

The chain joins TRBV27 to TRBJ1-2; D perhaps matches TRBD1 (5 bases). The CDR3 totals 13 residues. V was trimmed by 0 bases and J by 5 bases, leaving 7 bases between them. Germline assignment: CDR1 MNHEY and CDR2 SMNVEV (reference sequence). The CDR3 nucleotides read TGTGCCAGCAGTTTATCGCGGACATATGGCTACACCTTC. Its translation is CASSLSRTYGYTF.

In DNA, the CDR3 is TGTGCCAGTAGTATTGAAACAGGGAGCAATCAGCCCCAGCATTTT. Translating it yields CASSIETGSNQPQHF. The gene calls are TRBV19 and TRBJ1-5, with a tentative D call TRBD1 (6 bases). The CDR3 spans 15 residues. Trimming removed 3 bases at V and 1 base at J, with 10 bases between. Germline lookup yields CDR1 LNHDA and CDR2 SQIVND (reference sequence).

The rearrangement links TRBV28 to TRBJ2-2, with TRBD2 matching over 8 bases. J gave up 7 bases and V 3 bases, and 7 bases lay outside the gene matches. This CDR3 contains 15 residues. The germline V gene has CDR1 MDHEN and CDR2 SYDVKM. The CDR3 DNA reads as TGTGCCAGCAGTTTCGGGACTAGAAGGTTCGGGGAGCTGTTTTTT. Translation gives CASSFGTRRFGELFF.

V usage is TRBV28 and J usage is TRBJ1-1; tentatively, D is TRBD1 (5 bases). The V and J ends lost 6 bases and 10 bases respectively, with 21 bases between them. Per the germline V gene, CDR1 is MDHEN and CDR2 is SYDVKM. The CDR3 sequence is 14 residues long. CDR3 residues: CASSKKLRGTRAFF. The CDR3 nucleotides read TGTGCCAGCAGCAAAAAGTTAAGGGGCACGCGAGCTTTCTTT.

J is TRBJ2-7 and V is TRBV7-6; 9 nucleotides match TRBD1. V lost 1 base and J lost 7; bases outside the gene matches: 8. This CDR3 spans 15 amino acids. Germline lookup yields CDR1 SGHVS and CDR2 FNYEAQ. CDR3 sequence (DNA): TGTGCCAGCAGCTTAGGTGCGACAGGGGGTTCGGAGCAGTACTTC. Amino acids: CASSLGATGGSEQYF.

The gene calls are TRBV6-6 and TRBJ2-7, with 10 bases that match TRBD1. Germline CDR1 and CDR2: MNHNY and SVGAGI (reference sequence). The V gene end was trimmed by 7 bases and the J gene end by 5 bases; junction bases not matched to a gene: 11. The CDR3 extends over 15 amino acids. CDR3 loop: CASTSNRDRGHEQYF. The CDR3 coding sequence is TGTGCCAGCACCTCAAACCGGGACAGGGGTCACGAGCAGTACTTC.

This chain connects TRBV6-5 to TRBJ2-7; D might be TRBD2 (5 bases). The CDR3 is 15 residues long. With 9 bases removed from V and 3 bases from J, the gap between germline ends came to 21 bases. Germline V gene sequence: CDR1 MNHEY, CDR2 SVGAGI. The CDR3 DNA follows: TGTGCCAGGGACCGGCCCAGACTACAGTACTACGAGCAGTACTTC. Translating gives CARDRPRLQYYEQYF.

This chain joins TRBV5-6 and TRBJ2-7, with 9 nucleotides matching TRBD1. Germline V gene data show CDR1 as SGHDT and CDR2 as YYEEEE. V gave up 6 bases and J gave up 2 bases; unmatched junction bases: 3. The CDR3 is 13 residues long. Here the CDR3 reads CASKGQGPYEQYF. The CDR3 DNA follows: TGTGCCAGCAAGGGACAGGGTCCCTACGAGCAGTACTTC.